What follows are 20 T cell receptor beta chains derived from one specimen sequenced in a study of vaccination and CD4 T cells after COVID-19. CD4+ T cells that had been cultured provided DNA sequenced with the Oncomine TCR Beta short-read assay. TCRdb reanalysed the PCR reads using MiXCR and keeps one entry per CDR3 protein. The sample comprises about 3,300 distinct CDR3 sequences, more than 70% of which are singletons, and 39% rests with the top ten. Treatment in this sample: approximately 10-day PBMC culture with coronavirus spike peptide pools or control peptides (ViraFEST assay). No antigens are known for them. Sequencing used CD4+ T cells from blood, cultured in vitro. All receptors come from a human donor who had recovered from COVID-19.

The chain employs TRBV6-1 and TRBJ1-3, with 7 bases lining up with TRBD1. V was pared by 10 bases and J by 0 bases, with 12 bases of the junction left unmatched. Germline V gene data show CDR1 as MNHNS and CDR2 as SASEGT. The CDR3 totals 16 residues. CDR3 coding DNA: TGTGCCACCTCCTCCCACAGGGGAGGCTCTGGAAACACCATATATTTT. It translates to CATSSHRGGSGNTIYF.

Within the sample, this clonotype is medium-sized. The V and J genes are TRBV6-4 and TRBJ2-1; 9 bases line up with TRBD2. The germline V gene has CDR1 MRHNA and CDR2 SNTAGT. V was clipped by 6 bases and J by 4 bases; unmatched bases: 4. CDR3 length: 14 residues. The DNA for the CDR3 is TGTGCCAGCAGGGGGCTAGCGGGGTACAATGAGCAGTTCTTC. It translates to CASRGLAGYNEQFF.

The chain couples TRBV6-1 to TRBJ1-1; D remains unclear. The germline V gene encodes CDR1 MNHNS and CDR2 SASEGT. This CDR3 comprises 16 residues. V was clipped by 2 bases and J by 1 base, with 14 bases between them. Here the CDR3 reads CASSESRRLRNTEAFF. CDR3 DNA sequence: TGTGCCAGCAGTGAATCCCGGCGGCTAAGGAACACTGAAGCTTTCTTT.

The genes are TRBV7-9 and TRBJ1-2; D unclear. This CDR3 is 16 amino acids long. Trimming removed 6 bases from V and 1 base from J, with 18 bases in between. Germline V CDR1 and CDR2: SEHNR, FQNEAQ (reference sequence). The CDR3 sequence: CASSPFEFGLNYGYTF. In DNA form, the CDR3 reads TGTGCCAGCAGTCCCTTTGAGTTTGGGCTTAACTATGGCTACACCTTC. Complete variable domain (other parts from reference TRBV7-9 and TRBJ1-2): DTGVSQNPRHKITKRGQNVTFRCDPISEHNRLYWYRQTLGQGPEFLTYFQNEAQLEKSRLLSDRFSAERPKGSFSTLEIQRTEQGDSAMYLCASSPFEFGLNYGYTFGSGTRLTVV.

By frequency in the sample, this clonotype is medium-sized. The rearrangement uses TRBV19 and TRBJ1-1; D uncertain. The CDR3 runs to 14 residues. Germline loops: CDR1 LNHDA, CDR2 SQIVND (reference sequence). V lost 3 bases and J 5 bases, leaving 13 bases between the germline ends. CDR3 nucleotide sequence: TGTGCCAGTAGTATTCAAATTGTAAAGACTGAAGCTTTCTTT. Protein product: CASSIQIVKTEAFF.

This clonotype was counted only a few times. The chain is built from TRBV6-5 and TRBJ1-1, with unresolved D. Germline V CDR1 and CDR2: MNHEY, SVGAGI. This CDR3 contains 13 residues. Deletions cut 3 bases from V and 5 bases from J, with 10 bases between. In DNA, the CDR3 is TGTGCCAGCAGTTATATGGGTGATACTGAAGCTTTCTTT. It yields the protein CASSYMGDTEAFF.

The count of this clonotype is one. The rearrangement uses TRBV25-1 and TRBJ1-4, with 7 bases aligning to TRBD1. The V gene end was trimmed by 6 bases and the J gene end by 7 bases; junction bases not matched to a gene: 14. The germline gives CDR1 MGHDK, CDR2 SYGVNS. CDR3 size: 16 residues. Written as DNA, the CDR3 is TGTGCCAGCAGGTACCCCGTGGGGCAGGGGGTTGAAAAACTGTTTTTT. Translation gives CASRYPVGQGVEKLFF.

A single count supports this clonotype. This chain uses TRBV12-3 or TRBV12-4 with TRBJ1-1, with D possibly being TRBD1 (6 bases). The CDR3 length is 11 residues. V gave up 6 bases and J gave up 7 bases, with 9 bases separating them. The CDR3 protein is CASRRTVEAFF. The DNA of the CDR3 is TGTGCCAGCAGACGGACAGTTGAAGCTTTCTTT.

The CDR3 coding sequence is TGCAGTGCTAGTTACAGGGGCCGCACAGATACGCAGTATTTT. Translated: CSASYRGRTDTQYF. This chain links TRBV20-1 with TRBJ2-3, with 7 bases that match TRBD1. The J segment lost 1 base and the V segment lost 3 bases, leaving 4 bases of the junction unmatched. Germline CDR1 is DFQATT and CDR2 is SNEGSKA (reference sequence). This CDR3 comprises 14 residues.

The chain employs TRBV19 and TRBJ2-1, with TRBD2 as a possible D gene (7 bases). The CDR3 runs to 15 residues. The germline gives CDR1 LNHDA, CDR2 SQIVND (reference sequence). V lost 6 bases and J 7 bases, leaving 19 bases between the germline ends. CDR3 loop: CASSPLRGPFNEQFF. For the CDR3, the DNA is TGTGCCAGTAGCCCACTGCGGGGGCCCTTTAATGAGCAGTTCTTC.

The CDR3 loop reads CASSLAQWREAFF. CDR3 nucleotides: TGTGCCAGCAGCTTAGCGCAATGGCGAGAAGCTTTCTTT. This chain uses TRBV7-9 with TRBJ1-1, with no clear D. V lost 0 bases, J lost 8 bases, and 10 bases lay in between. CDR3 length: 13 amino acids. CDR1 and CDR2 (germline): SEHNR, FQNEAQ (reference sequence).

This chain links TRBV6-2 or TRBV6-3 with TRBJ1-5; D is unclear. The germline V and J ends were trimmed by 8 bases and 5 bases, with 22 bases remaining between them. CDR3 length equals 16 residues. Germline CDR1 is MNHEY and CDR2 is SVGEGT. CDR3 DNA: TGTGCCAGCGAGGGCCTCTCCCGGGTGCGATATCAGCCCCAGCATTTT. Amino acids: CASEGLSRVRYQPQHF.

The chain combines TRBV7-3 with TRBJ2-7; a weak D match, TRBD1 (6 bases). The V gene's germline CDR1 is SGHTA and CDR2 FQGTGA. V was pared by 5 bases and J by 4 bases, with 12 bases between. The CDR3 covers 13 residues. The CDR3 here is CASSMQGMYEQYF. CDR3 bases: TGTGCCAGCAGCATGCAGGGGATGTACGAGCAGTACTTC.

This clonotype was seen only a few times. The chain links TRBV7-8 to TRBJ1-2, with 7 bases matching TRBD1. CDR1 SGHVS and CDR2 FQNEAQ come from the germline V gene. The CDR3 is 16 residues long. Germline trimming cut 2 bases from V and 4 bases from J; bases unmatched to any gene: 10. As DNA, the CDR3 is TGTGCCAGCAGCTTAATAAGGGGGCAATATCTCTATGGCTACACCTTC. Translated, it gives CASSLIRGQYLYGYTF.

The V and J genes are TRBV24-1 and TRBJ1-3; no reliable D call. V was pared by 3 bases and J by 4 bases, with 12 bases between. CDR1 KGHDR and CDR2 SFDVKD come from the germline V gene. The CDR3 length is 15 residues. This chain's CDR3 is CATSDPRGRGNTIYF. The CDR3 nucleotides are TGTGCCACCAGTGATCCCCGGGGTAGGGGAAACACCATATATTTT.

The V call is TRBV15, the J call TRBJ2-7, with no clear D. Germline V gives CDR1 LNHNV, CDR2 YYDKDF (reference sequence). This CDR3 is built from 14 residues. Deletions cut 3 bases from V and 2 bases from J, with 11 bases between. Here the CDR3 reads CATSRVVPPYEQYF. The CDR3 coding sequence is TGTGCCACCAGCAGGGTAGTGCCCCCCTACGAGCAGTACTTC.

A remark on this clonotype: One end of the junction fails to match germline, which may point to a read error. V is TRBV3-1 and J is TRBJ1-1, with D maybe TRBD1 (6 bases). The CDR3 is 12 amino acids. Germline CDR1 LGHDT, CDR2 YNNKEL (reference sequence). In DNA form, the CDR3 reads TGTGCCAGCAGCCAAGATGGTAGGGGACAAGGGTTT. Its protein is CASSQDGRGQGF.

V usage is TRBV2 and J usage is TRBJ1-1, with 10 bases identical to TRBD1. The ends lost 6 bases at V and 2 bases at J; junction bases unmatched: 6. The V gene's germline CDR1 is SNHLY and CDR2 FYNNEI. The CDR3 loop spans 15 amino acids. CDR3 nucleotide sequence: TGTGCCAGCAGGGTAGGGACAGGGGCAAACACTGAAGCTTTCTTT. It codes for CASRVGTGANTEAFF.

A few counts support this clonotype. The CDR3 is CASSGGGRTNSPLHF. CDR3 coding DNA: TGTGCCAGCAGCGGAGGGGGACGGACAAATTCACCCCTCCACTTT. This chain joins TRBV28 and TRBJ1-6, with D perhaps matching TRBD1 (6 bases). With 6 bases removed from V and 7 bases from J, the gap between germline ends came to 16 bases. This CDR3 region has 15 residues. The germline V gene encodes CDR1 MDHEN and CDR2 SYDVKM.

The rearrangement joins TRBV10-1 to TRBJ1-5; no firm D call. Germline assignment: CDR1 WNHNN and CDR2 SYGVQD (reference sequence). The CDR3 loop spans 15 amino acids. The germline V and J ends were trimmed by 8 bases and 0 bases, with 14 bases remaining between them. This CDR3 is CASGSGDYSNQPQHF. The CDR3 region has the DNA TGCGCCAGCGGTTCCGGGGATTATAGCAATCAGCCCCAGCATTTT.